Judged by abundance, the clone carrying this T cell receptor beta chain is medium-sized (0.01 to 0.1%). Antigen unknown. Study-level findings and limits: Greatest tumor Treg TCR overlap was with tumor naive CD4+ cells.

Full-length variable regions came from constant-region reverse primers plus semi-nested Nested Universal Primer A PCR. MiXCR was run by TCRdb on the 5' RACE reads, yielding one entry per CDR3 protein. The data contain about 46,000 distinct CDR3 sequences, roughly 28% of them seen just once; the ten biggest clones take up roughly 2%. Purified naive CD4+ T cells were depleted of CD25+ Tregs. The V gene's germline CDR1 is SGHTA and CDR2 FQGNSA. The CDR3 has 12 residues. The V end was cut by 2 bases, the J end by 8 bases, with 9 bases between. This chain joins TRBV7-2 and TRBJ1-1, with a tentative D call TRBD1 (5 bases). This clonotype originated in a female donor with breast cancer. The material sequenced was naive CD4+ T cells sorted from blood. Subset described: naive CD4+ T cells, CD4+CD45RA+CD25-. The CDR3 loop reads CASSLYSGEAFF. The CDR3 bases are TGTGCCAGCAGCTTATATTCAGGGGAAGCTTTCTTT.